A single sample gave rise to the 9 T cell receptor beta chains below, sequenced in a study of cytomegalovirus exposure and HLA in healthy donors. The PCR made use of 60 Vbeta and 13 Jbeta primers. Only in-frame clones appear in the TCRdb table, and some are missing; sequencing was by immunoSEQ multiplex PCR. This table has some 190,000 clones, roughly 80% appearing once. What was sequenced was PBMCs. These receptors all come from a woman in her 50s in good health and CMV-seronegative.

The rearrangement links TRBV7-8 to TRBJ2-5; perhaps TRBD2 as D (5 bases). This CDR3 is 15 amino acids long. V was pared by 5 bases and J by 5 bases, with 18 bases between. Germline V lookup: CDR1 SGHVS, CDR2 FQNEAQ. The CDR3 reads CASSPQTRNLETQYF. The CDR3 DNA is TGTGCCAGCAGCCCCCAAACTAGAAATTTGGAGACCCAGTACTTC.

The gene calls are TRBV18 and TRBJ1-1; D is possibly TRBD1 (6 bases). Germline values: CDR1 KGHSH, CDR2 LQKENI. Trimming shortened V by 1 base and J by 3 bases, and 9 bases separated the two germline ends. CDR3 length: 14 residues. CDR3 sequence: CASSPLPGDTEAFF. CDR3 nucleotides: TGTGCCAGCTCACCACTGCCAGGGGACACTGAAGCTTTCTTT.

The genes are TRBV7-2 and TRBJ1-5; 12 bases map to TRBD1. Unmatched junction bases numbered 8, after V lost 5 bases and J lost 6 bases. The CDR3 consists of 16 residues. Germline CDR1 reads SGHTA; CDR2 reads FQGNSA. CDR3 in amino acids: CASSLLGTGGGQPQHF. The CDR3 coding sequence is TGTGCCAGCAGCCTTCTTGGGACAGGGGGCGGTCAGCCCCAGCATTTT.

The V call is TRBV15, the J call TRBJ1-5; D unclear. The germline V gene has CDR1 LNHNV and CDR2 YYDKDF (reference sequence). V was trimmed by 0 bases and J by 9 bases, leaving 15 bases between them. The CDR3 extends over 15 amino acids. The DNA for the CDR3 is TGTGCCACCAGCAGAGATCAACCGGGGTTAAGGCCCCAGCATTTT. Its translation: CATSRDQPGLRPQHF.

Here the CDR3 reads CASREGGAGNTIYF. The CDR3 nucleotides read TGTGCCAGTCGGGAGGGAGGGGCAGGAAACACCATATATTTT. The chain recombines TRBV7-2 with TRBJ1-3, with D possibly being TRBD1 (5 bases). Germline V gene data show CDR1 as SGHTA and CDR2 as FQGNSA. V lost 9 bases, J lost 4 bases, and 16 bases lay in between. This CDR3 contains 14 residues.

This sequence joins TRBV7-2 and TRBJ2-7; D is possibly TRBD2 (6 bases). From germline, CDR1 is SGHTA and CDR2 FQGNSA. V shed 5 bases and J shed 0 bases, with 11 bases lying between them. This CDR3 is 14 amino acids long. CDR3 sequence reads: CASSPPSVSYEQYF. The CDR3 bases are TGTGCCAGCAGCCCACCTAGCGTCTCCTACGAGCAGTACTTC.

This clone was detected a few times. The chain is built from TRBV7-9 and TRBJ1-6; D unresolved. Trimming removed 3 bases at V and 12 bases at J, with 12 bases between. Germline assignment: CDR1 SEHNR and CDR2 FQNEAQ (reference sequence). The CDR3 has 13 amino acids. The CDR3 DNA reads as TGTGCCAGCAGCTTTGACGGGATCGTACCCCTCCACTTT. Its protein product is CASSFDGIVPLHF. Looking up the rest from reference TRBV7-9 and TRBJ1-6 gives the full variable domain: DTGVSQNPRHKITKRGQNVTFRCDPISEHNRLYWYRQTLGQGPEFLTYFQNEAQLEKSRLLSDRFSAERPKGSFSTLEIQRTEQGDSAMYLCASSFDGIVPLHFGNGTRLTVT.

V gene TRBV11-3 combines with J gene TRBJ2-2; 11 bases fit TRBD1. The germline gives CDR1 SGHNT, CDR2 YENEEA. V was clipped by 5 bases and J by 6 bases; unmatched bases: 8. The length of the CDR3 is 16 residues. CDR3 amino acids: CASSPRTGGLPGELFF. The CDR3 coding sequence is TGTGCCAGCAGCCCAAGGACAGGGGGCTTGCCCGGGGAGCTGTTTTTT.

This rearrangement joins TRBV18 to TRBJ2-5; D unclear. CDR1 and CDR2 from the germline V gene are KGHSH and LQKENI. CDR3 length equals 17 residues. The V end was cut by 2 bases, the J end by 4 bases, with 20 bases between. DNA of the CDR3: TGTGCCAGCTCACCAATCCCCCTGACTGGTCTCGGAGAGACCCAGTACTTC. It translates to CASSPIPLTGLGETQYF.